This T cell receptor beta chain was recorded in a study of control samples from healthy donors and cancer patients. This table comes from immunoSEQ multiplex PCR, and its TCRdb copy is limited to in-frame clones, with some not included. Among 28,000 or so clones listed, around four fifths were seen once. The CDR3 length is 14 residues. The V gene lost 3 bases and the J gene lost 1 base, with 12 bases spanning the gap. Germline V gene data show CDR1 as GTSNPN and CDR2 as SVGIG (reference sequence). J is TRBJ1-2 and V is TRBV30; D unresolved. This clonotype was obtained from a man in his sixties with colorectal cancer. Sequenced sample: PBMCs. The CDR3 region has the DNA TGTGCCTGGAGCGCGACAATTTATAACTATGGCTACACCTTC. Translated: CAWSATIYNYGYTF.